This TCR beta chain is from a study of T cells in localized non-small cell lung cancer (dated by TCRdb to 2020 to 2022). With respect to the entire study: The study examined T cell repertoires in roughly 240 patients with early-stage NSCLC and compared tumors with uninvolved tumor-adjacent lungs. The cohort was made up of a few hundred treatment-naive NSCLC patients whose localized lung tumors had been resected. Of the NSCLC patients, over 120 were male and approximately 99 were female, and the mean age was approximately 64 years.

The full study reports these points: The highest T cell clonality was observed in uninvolved tumor-adjacent lung, where clonality exceeded that of tumor, suggesting that antigenic responses were more focused in uninvolved tumor-adjacent lung. Higher T cell density in blood was associated with longer overall survival, whereas higher clonality in adjacent lung was associated with shorter survival. Because multi-region tumor sequencing was not performed, intratumor heterogeneity could not be ruled out. Of the top 100 tumor clones, a median of approximately 60 were detected in paired uninvolved adjacent lung; approximately 30 were also among that lung's top 100. Because of the exploratory design, TCR variables were selected using unadjusted p-values without false-discovery rate correction.

To note about this clone: Its antigen target is currently unknown. Qualities for individual bases were not recorded, and no much larger clone is one base off.

At diagnosis, peripheral blood, uninvolved tumor-adjacent lung and tumor were collected and were preserved as a mix of fresh-frozen and FFPE material. For TCR repertoire profiling, blood samples were analyzed as peripheral blood mononuclear cells. The immunoSEQ Assay was used to sequence TCR beta CDR3 regions from DNA. The authors processed their data as follows. T cell density was computed as TCR beta template counts normalized to usable DNA estimated by amplifying housekeeping genes. Richness was estimated with the preseqR package, extrapolating to 400,000 templates for PBMC samples and 120,000 templates for tissue samples. Clonality was defined as one minus Pielou's evenness. Differential abundance testing on productive amino-acid clonotypes, with a minimum total count of 5 and an alpha of 0.1, was used to identify tissue-enriched TCRs. Repertoire overlap between compartments was quantified with the Jaccard Index and Morisita Overlap Index. GLIPH clustered TCR beta CDR3s with public tetramer-defined viral CDR3s; viral motifs required at least three viral sequences plus V-gene enrichment. TCRdb stores this immuneACCESS table with in-frame sequences only. Part of the clones is absent; in the studies checked, under half of the shortfall reflects unresolved V genes, and no reason is known for the rest. V, J and clone size derive from that table, while D and trimming were established from the DNA sequence. This sample is represented by roughly 30,000 clones; 88% of them were singletons. The ten largest make up 4% to 4.5% of the sample.

Trimming costs V 0 bases and J 5 bases, and their ends lie 13 bases apart. CDR1 and CDR2 are drawn from the germline V gene: SGHDN, FVKESK. The CDR3 covers 15 residues, taking in both the cysteine and the phenylalanine. Only CDR3 DNA is held: 45 bases, read in frame from base 1. The clonotype was recovered from a woman aged 40-75 years with stage I lung adenocarcinoma. The sample here was peripheral blood, taken before any cancer treatment. This chain is built from TRBV14 and TRBJ1-2; TRBD1 is a weak D gene call, 5 bases matching. The nucleotides read TGTGCCAGCAGCCAAGATCCCGGACATAAATATGGCTACACCTTC. Its translation is CASSQDPGHKYGYTF.